This T cell receptor beta chain was captured in a study of diagnostic markers for celiac disease. TCRdb re-called the reads; one entry per CDR3 protein, DNA not given. Recorded for this sample: hundreds of distinct CDR3 sequences. This TCR came from a human donor. Sequenced material: either unsorted cells or a sorted T cell fraction (not recorded which).

The CDR3 here is CASSLVLRGGYEQYF. The chain recombines TRBV7-9 with TRBJ2-7; TCRdb calls TRBD2, which cannot be checked without DNA. The CDR3 spans 15 residues. Germline-derived CDR1 and CDR2 are SEHNR and FQNEAQ (reference sequence).